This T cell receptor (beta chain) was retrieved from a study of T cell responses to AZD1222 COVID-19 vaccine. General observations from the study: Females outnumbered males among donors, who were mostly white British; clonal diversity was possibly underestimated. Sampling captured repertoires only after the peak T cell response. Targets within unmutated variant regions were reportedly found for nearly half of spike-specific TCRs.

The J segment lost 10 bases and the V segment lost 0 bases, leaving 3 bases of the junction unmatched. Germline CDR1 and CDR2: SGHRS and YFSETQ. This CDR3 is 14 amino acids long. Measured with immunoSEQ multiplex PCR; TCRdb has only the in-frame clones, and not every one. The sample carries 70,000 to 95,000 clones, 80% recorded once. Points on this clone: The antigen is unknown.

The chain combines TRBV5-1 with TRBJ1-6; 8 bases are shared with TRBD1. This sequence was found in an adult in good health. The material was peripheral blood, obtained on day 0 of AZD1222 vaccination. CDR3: CASSLEDRVSPLHF. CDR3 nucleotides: TGCGCCAGCAGCTTGGAGGACAGGGTCTCACCCCTCCACTTT.